This T cell receptor beta chain was documented in a study of shared clonotypes between healthy human individuals (dated by TCRdb to 2020 to 2022). Study-wide context: Two women and a few men aged 18 to 49 years were included in the cohort. To estimate repertoire size and how much clonotype sharing occurs between individuals, the study deeply sequenced the blood TCR repertoires of roughly 5 healthy adults. Leukapheresis yielded between about 0.9 and 9 billion PBMCs per donor. For each donor, CD4 naive and CD4 memory were each run on three plates, CD8 naive on two plates, and CD8 memory on one plate. Libraries were prepared and TCR repertoires were sequenced by different laboratories using diverse techniques, in order to increase sequencing depth and limit assay-specific biases.

As regards this clone: Its target antigen remains unknown. Per-nucleotide qualities are absent, and no much larger clonotype sits a single base away.

The CDR3 covers 17 residues, taking in both the cysteine and the phenylalanine. Only the CDR3 part of the read is kept: 51 bases, read in frame from the first base. CDR1 and CDR2 (SGHAT, FQNNGV) derive from the germline V gene. A distance of 23 bases separates the germline ends of V and J, which lose 6 bases and 2 bases respectively. Study-level results and caveats: Clonotypes shared by all four sorted-subset donors showed higher generation probabilities than non-shared clonotypes. Pairwise subsampling led to the expectation that sequencing depth would affect the degree of clonotype sharing among donors. About 5% of naive CD4, 3.5% of naive CD8, approximately 2.2% of memory CD4, and 0.35% to 0.5% of memory CD8 clonotypes were shared across a few donors. The small number of donors limited the genetic and exposure-history diversity represented. Larger estimated clonotype richness was generally found for naive subsets than for memory subsets. Even with the large sequencing depth, rarefaction of the sorted-subset datasets indicated that sequencing was incomplete. Sampling was restricted to blood, and TCR repertoires in tissue are likely to differ from TCR repertoires in blood.

Using the deep immunoSEQ assay, TCR CDR3 regions were amplified from genomic DNA by multiplex PCR. Genomic DNA extracted from each cell subset was distributed evenly over all wells of several immunoSEQ 96-well plates, and each plate served as one replicate. For sorted subsets, approximately 200 ng of genomic DNA, equivalent to 25,000 to 35,000 T cell genomes, went into each replicate PCR. The purified libraries were quantified using a Qubit 3.0 fluorometer, sized with a Bioanalyzer 2100, and then quantified again using the KAPA Library Quantification kit. A separate single-read 150-cycle Illumina NextSeq 550 flow cell was used to sequence each immunoSEQ 96-well plate. Turning to the authors' computational methods: Because the immunoSEQ output included only junctional sequences and no quality scores, the filtering could not be the same as the filtering used for full-length reads. Sequences were annotated with PyIR, a Python wrapper for IgBLAST v1.9, using IMGT germline references to assign V/J genes and CDR3. Reads were filtered out if the reads had weak V/J assignments (E-value above 1e-6), no CDR3, stop codons, out-of-frame junctions, or ambiguous translated residues. V3J clonotypes were defined by identical inferred V gene, J gene, and CDR3 amino acid sequence. Percentage overlap between repertoires was computed as shared unique clonotypes divided by the size of the smaller repertoire. Three approaches were used to assess repertoire richness: RTK rarefaction, the Chao1 estimator, and Recon v2.1 estimates of unobserved clonotypes. For all TCRbeta clonotypes obtained by the gDNA method from four donors, generation probabilities were computed with OLGA. TCRdb carries this immuneACCESS record with in-frame sequences only. Its versions omit some clonotypes, under half of them owing to an unresolved V gene in the studies checked, with the rest unexplained. The V and J calls and clone size were taken over from that table, and D and trimming were inferred from the DNA. For this sample the table gives under 200,000 clones, of which roughly 93% were detected only once. The top ten clonotypes cover 0.067% of the sample.

The donors were healthy, HIV-negative adults who had no recently reported acute infections or vaccinations. Only Caucasian adults living in Nashville, Tennessee, USA were represented among the donors. CD4+ T cells were enriched by magnetic negative selection, after which naive cells were positively selected on CD45RA and the negative fraction was taken as the memory subset. Blood was obtained by leukapheresis, after which PBMCs were separated by Ficoll-Histopaque density gradient centrifugation and cryopreserved in liquid nitrogen vapor phase. Analytical flow cytometry was used to check the purity and quantity of every magnetically sorted T cell population. Each sorted fraction had its genomic DNA isolated and then quantified by UV absorbance on a Nanodrop 2000c.

Sequenced sample: naive CD4+ T cells sorted from blood. The cell subset or site label, read with the paper, signifies: CD45RA+ positively selected. The TCR was taken from a young woman in good health. Recombination linked TRBV11-2 to TRBJ2-7, with a weak D call of TRBD2 (5 bases match). The CDR3 is CASSLEGVRFGAYEQYF. The sequenced DNA: TGTGCCAGCAGTCTCGAGGGAGTACGTTTCGGGGCCTACGAGCAGTACTTC.